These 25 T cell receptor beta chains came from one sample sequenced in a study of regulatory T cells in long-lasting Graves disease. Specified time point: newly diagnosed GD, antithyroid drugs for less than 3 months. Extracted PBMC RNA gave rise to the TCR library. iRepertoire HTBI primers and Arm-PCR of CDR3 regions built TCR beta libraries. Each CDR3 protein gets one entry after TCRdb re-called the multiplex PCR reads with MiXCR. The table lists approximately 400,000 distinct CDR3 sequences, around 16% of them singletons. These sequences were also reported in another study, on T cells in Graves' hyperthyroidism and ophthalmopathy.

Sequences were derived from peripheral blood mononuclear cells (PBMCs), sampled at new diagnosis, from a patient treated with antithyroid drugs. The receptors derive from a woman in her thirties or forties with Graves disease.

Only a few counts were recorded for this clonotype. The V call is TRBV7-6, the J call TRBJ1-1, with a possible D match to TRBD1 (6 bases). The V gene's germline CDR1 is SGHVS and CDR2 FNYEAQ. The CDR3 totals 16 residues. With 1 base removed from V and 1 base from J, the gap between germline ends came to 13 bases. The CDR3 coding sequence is TGTGCCAGCAGCTTAGAACCGGTAGGGGGGAACACTGAAGCTTTCTTT. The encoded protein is CASSLEPVGGNTEAFF.

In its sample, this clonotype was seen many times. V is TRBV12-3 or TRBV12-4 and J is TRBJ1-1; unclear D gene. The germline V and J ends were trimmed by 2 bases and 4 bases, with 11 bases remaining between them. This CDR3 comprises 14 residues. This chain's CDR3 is CASSLSSAGTEAFF. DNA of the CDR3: TGTGCCAGCAGTTTATCATCGGCTGGCACTGAAGCTTTCTTT.

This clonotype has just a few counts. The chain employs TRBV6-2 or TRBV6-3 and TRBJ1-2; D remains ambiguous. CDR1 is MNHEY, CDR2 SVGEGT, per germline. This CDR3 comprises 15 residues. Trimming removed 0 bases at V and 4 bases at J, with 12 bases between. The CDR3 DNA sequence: TGTGCCAGCAGTTACTCGTATCGGCAGAGCTATGGCTACACCTTC. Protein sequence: CASSYSYRQSYGYTF.

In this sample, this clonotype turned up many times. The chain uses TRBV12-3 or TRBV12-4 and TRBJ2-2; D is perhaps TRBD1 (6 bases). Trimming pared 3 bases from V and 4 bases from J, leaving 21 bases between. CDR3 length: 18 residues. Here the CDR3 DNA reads TGTGCCAGCAGTTTTAATCGAGGCAGGGGCAGCGGCACCGGGGAGCTGTTTTTT. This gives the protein CASSFNRGRGSGTGELFF.

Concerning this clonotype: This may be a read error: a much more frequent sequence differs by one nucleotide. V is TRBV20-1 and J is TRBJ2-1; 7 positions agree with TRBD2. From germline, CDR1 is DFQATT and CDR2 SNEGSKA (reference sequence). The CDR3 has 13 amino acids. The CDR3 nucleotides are TGCAGTGCTAGGGCTAGCGGTCGCAATAAGCAGTTCTTC. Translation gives CSARASGRNKQFF.

In DNA form, the CDR3 reads TGTGCCAGCAGTGAACCAGACTACCTGCCCTACAATGAGCAGTTCTTC. Translating it yields CASSEPDYLPYNEQFF. The J gene is TRBJ2-1, the V gene TRBV6-1; D is perhaps TRBD2 (5 bases). CDR3 size: 16 residues. Trimming cost V 2 bases and J 2 bases, with 13 bases left between them. Germline V gene data show CDR1 as MNHNS and CDR2 as SASEGT.

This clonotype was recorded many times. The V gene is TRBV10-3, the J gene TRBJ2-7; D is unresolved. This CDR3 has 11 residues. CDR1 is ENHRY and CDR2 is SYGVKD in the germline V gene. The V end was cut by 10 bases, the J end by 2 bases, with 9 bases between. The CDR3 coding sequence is TGTGCCACCTATGACCCCTACGAGCAGTACTTC. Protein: CATYDPYEQYF.

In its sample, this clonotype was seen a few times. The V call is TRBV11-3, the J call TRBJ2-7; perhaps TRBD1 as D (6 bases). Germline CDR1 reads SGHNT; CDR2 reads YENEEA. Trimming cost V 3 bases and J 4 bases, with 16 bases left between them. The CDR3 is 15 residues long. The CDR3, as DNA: TGTGCCAGCAGCTTTCAATGGGACACGGGGTACGAGCAGTACTTC. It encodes CASSFQWDTGYEQYF.

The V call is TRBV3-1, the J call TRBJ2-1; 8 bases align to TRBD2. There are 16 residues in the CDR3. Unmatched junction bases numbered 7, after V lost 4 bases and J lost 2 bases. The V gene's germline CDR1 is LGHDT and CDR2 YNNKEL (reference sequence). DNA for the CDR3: TGTGCCAGCAGCCCAACCCGGGAGGGACCCTACAATGAGCAGTTCTTC. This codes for CASSPTREGPYNEQFF.

The CDR3: CASSSSGQGREKLFF. DNA for the CDR3: TGTGCCAGCAGTTCTTCCGGACAGGGCCGGGAAAAACTGTTTTTT. The genes are TRBV6-5 and TRBJ1-4, with TRBD1 identical over 8 bases. Trimming took 4 bases from V and 8 from J; bases not matched to a gene: 9. This CDR3 is 15 amino acids long. Per germline, CDR1 MNHEY and CDR2 SVGAGI.

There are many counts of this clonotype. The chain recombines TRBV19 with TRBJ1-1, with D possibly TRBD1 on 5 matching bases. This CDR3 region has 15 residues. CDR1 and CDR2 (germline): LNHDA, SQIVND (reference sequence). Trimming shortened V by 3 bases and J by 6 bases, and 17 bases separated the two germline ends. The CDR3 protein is CASSILGPGGAEAFF. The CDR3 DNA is TGTGCCAGTAGTATCCTAGGCCCTGGAGGGGCTGAAGCTTTCTTT.

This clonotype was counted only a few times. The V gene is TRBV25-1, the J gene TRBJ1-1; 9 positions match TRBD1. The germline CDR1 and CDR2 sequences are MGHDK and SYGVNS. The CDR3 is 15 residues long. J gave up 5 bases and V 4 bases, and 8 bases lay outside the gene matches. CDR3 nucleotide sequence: TGTGCCAGCAGTGCTTGGGACAGGGAAGAAACTGAAGCTTTCTTT. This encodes CASSAWDREETEAFF.

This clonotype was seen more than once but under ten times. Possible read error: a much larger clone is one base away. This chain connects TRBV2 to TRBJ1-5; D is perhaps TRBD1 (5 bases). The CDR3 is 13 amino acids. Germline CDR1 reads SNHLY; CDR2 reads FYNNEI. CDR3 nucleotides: TGTGCCAGCGGGGGAGGGACTAATCAGTCCCAGCATTTT. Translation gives CASGGGTNQSQHF.

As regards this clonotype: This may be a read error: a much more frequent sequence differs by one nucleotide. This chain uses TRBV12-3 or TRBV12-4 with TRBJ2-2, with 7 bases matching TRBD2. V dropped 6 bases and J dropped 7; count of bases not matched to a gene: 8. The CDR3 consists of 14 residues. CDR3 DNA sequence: TGTGCCAGCAGCCCTGGGGGGGATTTCGGGGAGCTGTTTTTT. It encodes CASSPGGDFGELFF.

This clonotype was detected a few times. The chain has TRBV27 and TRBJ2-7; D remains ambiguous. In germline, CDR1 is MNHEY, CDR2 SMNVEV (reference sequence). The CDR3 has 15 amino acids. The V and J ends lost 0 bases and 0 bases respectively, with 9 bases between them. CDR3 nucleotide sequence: TGTGCCAGCAGTTTATCGTGGAGTTCCTCCTACGAGCAGTACTTC. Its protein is CASSLSWSSSYEQYF.

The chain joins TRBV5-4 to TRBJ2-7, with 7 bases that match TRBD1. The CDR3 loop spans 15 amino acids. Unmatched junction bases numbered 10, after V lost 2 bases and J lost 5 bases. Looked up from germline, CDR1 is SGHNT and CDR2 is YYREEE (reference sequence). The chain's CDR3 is CASSLSGTATHEQYF. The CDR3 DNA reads TGTGCCAGCAGCTTATCCGGGACAGCAACCCACGAGCAGTACTTC.

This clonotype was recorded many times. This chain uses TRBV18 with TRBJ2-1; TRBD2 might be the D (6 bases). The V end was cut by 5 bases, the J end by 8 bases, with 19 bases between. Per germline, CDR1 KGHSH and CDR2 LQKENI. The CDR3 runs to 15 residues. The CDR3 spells CASSTGRGSIDEQFF. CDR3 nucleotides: TGTGCCAGCTCAACGGGACGGGGGTCTATCGATGAGCAGTTCTTC.

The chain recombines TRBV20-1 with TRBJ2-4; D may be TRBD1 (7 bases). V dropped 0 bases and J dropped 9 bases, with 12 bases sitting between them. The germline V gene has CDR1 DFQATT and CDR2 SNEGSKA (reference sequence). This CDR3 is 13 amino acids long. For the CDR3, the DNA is TGCAGTGCTAGAGAGATTCAGGGGGGCATTCAGTACTTC. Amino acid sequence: CSAREIQGGIQYF.

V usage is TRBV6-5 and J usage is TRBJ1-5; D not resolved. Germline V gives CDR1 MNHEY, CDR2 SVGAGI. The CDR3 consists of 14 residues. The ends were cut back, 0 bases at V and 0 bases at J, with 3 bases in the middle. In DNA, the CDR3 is TGTGCCAGCAGTTACTCCGGTAGCAATCAGCCCCAGCATTTT. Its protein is CASSYSGSNQPQHF.

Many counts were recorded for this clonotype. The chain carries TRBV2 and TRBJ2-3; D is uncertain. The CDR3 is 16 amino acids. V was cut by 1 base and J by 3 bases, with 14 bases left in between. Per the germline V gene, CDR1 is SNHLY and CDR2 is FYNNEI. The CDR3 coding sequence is TGTGCCAGCAGTGAAGGCCTACACAAGTGGACAGATACGCAGTATTTT. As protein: CASSEGLHKWTDTQYF.

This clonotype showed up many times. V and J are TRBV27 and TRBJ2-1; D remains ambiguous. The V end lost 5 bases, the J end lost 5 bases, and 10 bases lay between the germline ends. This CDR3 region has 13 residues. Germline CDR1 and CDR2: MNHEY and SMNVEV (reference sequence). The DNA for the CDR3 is TGTGCCAGCAGTAACAGAATCCACAATGAGCAGTTCTTC. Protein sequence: CASSNRIHNEQFF.

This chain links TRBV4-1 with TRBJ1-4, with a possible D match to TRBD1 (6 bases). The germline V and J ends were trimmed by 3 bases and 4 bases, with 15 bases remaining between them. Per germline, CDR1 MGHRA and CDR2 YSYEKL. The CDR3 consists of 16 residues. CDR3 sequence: CASSHAPGASNEKLFF. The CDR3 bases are TGCGCCAGCAGCCATGCTCCAGGGGCCAGTAATGAAAAACTGTTTTTT.

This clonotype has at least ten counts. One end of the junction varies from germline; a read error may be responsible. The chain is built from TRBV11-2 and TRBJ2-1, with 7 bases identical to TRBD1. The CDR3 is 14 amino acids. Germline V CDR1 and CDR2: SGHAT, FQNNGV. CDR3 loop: CAGSAPGQYNEQFF. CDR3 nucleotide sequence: TGTGCCGGCAGCGCACCGGGACAGTACAATGAGCAGTTCTTC.

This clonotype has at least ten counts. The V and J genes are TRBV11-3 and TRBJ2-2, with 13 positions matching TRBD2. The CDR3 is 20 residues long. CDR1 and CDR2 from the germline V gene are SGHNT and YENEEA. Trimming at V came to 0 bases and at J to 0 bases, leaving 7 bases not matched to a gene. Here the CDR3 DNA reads TGTGCCAGCAGCTTAGATATCGGACTAGCGGGAGCCACGAACACCGGGGAGCTGTTTTTT. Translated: CASSLDIGLAGATNTGELFF.

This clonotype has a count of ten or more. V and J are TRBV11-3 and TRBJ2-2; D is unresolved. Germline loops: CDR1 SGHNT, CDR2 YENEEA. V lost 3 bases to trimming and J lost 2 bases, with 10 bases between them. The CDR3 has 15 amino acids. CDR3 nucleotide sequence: TGTGCCAGCAGCTTCATTGTCTCCAACACCGGGGAGCTGTTTTTT. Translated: CASSFIVSNTGELFF.